This is a list of T cell receptor beta chains from one sample in a study of CD8 T cells in ankylosing spondylitis. TCRdb re-called the 5' RACE reads with MiXCR, one entry per CDR3 protein. This sample has a few hundred thousand distinct CDR3 sequences, with 12% found just once. Material: blood, either unsorted or a sorted T cell fraction (not recorded which). The receptors were gathered from a male donor with ankylosing spondylitis. The CDR3 runs from the conserved cysteine through the conserved F or W. The D gene is left open where the match is weak. A row's size may be missing; if present it is once, few, many or a size class.

TRBV5-1	TRBJ2-3	-	-	CASSLESPSPPDTQYF	TGCGCCAGCAGCTTGGAAAGCCCCAGCCCCCCAGATACGCAGTATTTT
TRBV18	TRBJ2-5	TRBD1	-	CASSGGETQYF	TGTGCCAGTTCAGGGGGAGAGACCCAGTACTTC
TRBV20-1	TRBJ2-2	-	-	CAVLAGWTLHTGELFF	TGCGCAGTGCTAGCCGGCTGGACCCTCCACACCGGGGAGCTGTTTTTT
TRBV18	TRBJ2-5	TRBD2	-	CASSPRRGDQETQYF	TGTGCCAGCTCACCTCGGCGGGGGGACCAAGAGACCCAGTACTTC
TRBV12-3/TRBV12-4	TRBJ1-5	-	-	CASSGQGGLNQPQHF	TGTGCCAGCAGTGGGCAGGGCGGGCTCAATCAGCCCCAGCATTTT
TRBV27	TRBJ2-1	TRBD2	many	CASSLRGRYNEQFF	TGTGCCAGCAGTTTGCGCGGGAGATACAATGAGCAGTTCTTC
TRBV10-1	TRBJ2-1	TRBD2	-	CASSSSGAGGNEQFF	TGCGCCAGCAGTTCCAGCGGGGCCGGTGGAAATGAGCAGTTCTTC
TRBV30	TRBJ2-7	TRBD1	-	CAWSGDRTSYEQYF	TGTGCCTGGAGTGGGGACAGAACATCCTACGAGCAGTACTTC
TRBV24-1	TRBJ2-3	TRBD2	-	CATSDPTSGRQDTQYF	TGTGCCACCAGTGATCCTACTAGCGGGAGGCAAGATACGCAGTATTTT
TRBV20-1	TRBJ2-3	TRBD2	-	CSASLGLAGGGTDTQYF	TGCAGTGCTAGCCTCGGACTAGCGGGAGGGGGCACAGATACGCAGTATTTT
TRBV7-8	TRBJ1-5	-	many	CASSLKQGNQPQHF	TGTGCCAGCAGCCTGAAACAGGGCAATCAGCCCCAGCATTTT
TRBV7-9	TRBJ1-2	-	-	CASSRVGGFAYGYTF	TGTGCCAGCAGCCGCGTTGGGGGCTTCGCATATGGCTACACCTTC
TRBV3-1	TRBJ1-6	-	-	CASSPNGDPRNSPLHF	TGTGCCAGCAGCCCTAATGGAGACCCTCGCAATTCACCCCTCCACTTT
TRBV5-1	TRBJ1-2	TRBD1	few	CASSLERQGYGYTF	TGCGCCAGCAGCTTGGAACGACAGGGGTATGGCTACACCTTC
TRBV5-4	TRBJ1-6	-	few	CASSLGGKGTNSPLHF	TGTGCCAGCAGCTTGGGGGGAAAGGGTACGAATTCACCCCTCCACTTT
TRBV20-1	TRBJ1-1	-	many	CSAWDGNTEAFF	TGCAGTGCTTGGGACGGCAACACTGAAGCTTTCTTT
TRBV24-1	TRBJ2-3	-	-	CATSDLIAGNGYF	TGTGCCACCAGTGATTTGATAGCAGGCAACGGGTATTTT
TRBV5-1	TRBJ1-2	TRBD1	-	CASSRGQYGYTF	TGCGCCAGCAGCCGGGGACAGTATGGCTACACCTTC
TRBV5-1	TRBJ2-5	TRBD1	few	CASSPDRGGLTQYF	TGCGCCAGCAGCCCGGACAGGGGTGGACTGACCCAGTACTTC
TRBV7-9	TRBJ1-4	-	few	CASSLASGKLFF	TGTGCCAGCAGCTTAGCGTCCGGGAAACTGTTTTTT
TRBV7-9	TRBJ2-1	-	-	CASSLLVGVSSYNEQFF	TGTGCCAGCAGCTTATTGGTCGGCGTAAGCTCCTACAATGAGCAGTTCTTC
TRBV7-9	TRBJ2-3	-	-	CASSFAGADTQYF	TGTGCCAGCAGCTTCGCAGGGGCAGATACGCAGTATTTT
TRBV2	TRBJ2-5	-	-	CASGEIGETQYF	TGTGCCAGCGGGGAGATTGGGGAGACCCAGTACTTC
TRBV24-1	TRBJ2-3	-	-	CATLLTGDSTDTQYF	TGTGCCACCTTATTGACAGGAGATAGCACAGATACGCAGTATTTT
TRBV18	TRBJ2-1	-	few	CASSPPVGHSYNEQFF	TGTGCCAGCTCACCACCGGTGGGACACTCCTACAATGAGCAGTTCTTC
TRBV12-3/TRBV12-4	TRBJ1-1	TRBD1	-	CASSPSPGQGLGNTEAFF	TGTGCCAGCAGTCCATCTCCGGGACAGGGGTTAGGGAACACTGAAGCTTTCTTT
TRBV20-1	TRBJ1-2	-	few	CSARDPDGPTF	TGCAGTGCTAGAGATCCAGACGGACCCACCTTC
TRBV11-2	TRBJ2-3	-	-	CASSLDGASGDTQYF	TGTGCCAGCAGCTTAGATGGAGCTTCGGGAGATACGCAGTATTTT
TRBV12-3/TRBV12-4	TRBJ2-1	-	few	CASSFLGQTLYNEQFF	TGTGCCAGCAGTTTCCTCGGACAGACCCTATACAATGAGCAGTTCTTC
TRBV7-9	TRBJ2-7	-	few	CASSSVVISYEQYF	TGTGCCAGCAGCTCAGTGGTTATCTCCTACGAGCAGTACTTC
TRBV12-3/TRBV12-4	TRBJ2-1	-	few	CASSLTHRVRPSEQFF	TGTGCCAGCAGTTTGACCCACAGGGTTAGGCCAAGTGAGCAGTTCTTC
TRBV24-1	TRBJ2-2	TRBD1	-	CATSEPDRGRTGELFF	TGTGCCACCAGTGAACCTGACAGGGGAAGAACCGGGGAGCTGTTTTTT
TRBV20-1	TRBJ2-1	-	-	CSASGQVGLGSYNEQFF	TGCAGTGCTAGTGGGCAAGTGGGGCTGGGCTCCTACAATGAGCAGTTCTTC
TRBV29-1	TRBJ1-1	-	-	CSVEVNARVNTEAFF	TGCAGCGTTGAGGTTAATGCCAGGGTGAACACTGAAGCTTTCTTT
TRBV29-1	TRBJ2-1	-	many	CSVDLVHNEQFF	TGCAGCGTTGACCTAGTCCACAATGAGCAGTTCTTC
TRBV6-5	TRBJ2-7	-	-	CASRYGQTTYEQYF	TGTGCCAGCAGGTATGGACAGACCACCTACGAGCAGTACTTC
TRBV5-1	TRBJ2-1	TRBD2	-	CASTTLTSGSLDEQFF	TGCGCCAGCACTACTCTTACTAGCGGGAGTCTTGATGAGCAGTTCTTC
TRBV25-1	TRBJ2-1	-	-	CASSELMYGEQFF	TGTGCCAGCAGTGAATTAATGTACGGTGAGCAGTTCTTC
TRBV3-1	TRBJ2-5	-	-	CASSQASYETQYF	TGTGCCAGCAGCCAAGCCTCATATGAGACCCAGTACTTC
TRBV27	TRBJ1-5	-	many	CASSRYGEPQHF	TGTGCCAGCAGTCGATACGGAGAGCCCCAGCATTTT
TRBV28	TRBJ2-3	-	few	CASSSIYLSAGDTQYF	TGTGCCAGCAGTTCCATATACCTCAGCGCGGGAGATACGCAGTATTTT
TRBV5-1	TRBJ2-2	-	few	CASRLGPPDGELFF	TGCGCCAGCAGGCTAGGGCCACCGGACGGGGAGCTGTTTTTT
TRBV3-1	TRBJ1-2	-	-	CASSLALQAGGYTF	TGTGCCAGCAGCCTAGCATTACAGGCCGGAGGCTACACCTTC
TRBV5-1	TRBJ2-3	-	few	CASSPGTIRDTQYF	TGCGCCAGCAGCCCAGGTACAATTCGAGATACGCAGTATTTT
TRBV11-1	TRBJ2-1	TRBD2	-	CASSSIAGGRSSYNEQFF	TGTGCCAGCAGCTCAATAGCGGGAGGACGGAGCTCCTACAATGAGCAGTTCTTC
TRBV25-1	TRBJ2-1	-	-	CASSESIDSTYNEQFF	TGTGCCAGCAGTGAATCCATTGACAGCACCTACAATGAGCAGTTCTTC
TRBV19	TRBJ1-5	-	few	CASSMAPEGGPQHF	TGTGCCAGTAGTATGGCGCCCGAGGGAGGGCCCCAGCATTTT
TRBV3-1	TRBJ2-3	TRBD1	few	CASRLTGAYTDTQYF	TGTGCCAGCAGACTGACAGGGGCCTACACAGATACGCAGTATTTT
TRBV20-1	TRBJ1-4	-	-	CSARQGSTNEKLFF	TGCAGTGCTAGACAGGGAAGTACTAATGAAAAACTGTTTTTT
TRBV5-1	TRBJ2-1	-	few	CASSPDGQGSYNEQFF	TGCGCCAGCAGCCCCGATGGGCAGGGGTCCTACAATGAGCAGTTCTTC
TRBV3-1	TRBJ2-5	TRBD2	few	CASSQRPLAGHPGETQYF	TGTGCCAGCAGCCAGCGCCCACTAGCGGGCCATCCGGGGGAGACCCAGTACTTC